The source of this TCR beta chain is a study of blood T cell repertoires in COVID-19. Authors' methods: Counts of nucleated cells, estimated from reference gene primer amplification, were obtained. Generated by immunoSEQ multiplex PCR, the TCRdb table keeps only in-frame clones and is missing some. Clone size and the V and J calls come from that table; the DNA yielded D and trimming. Found here are approximately 70,000 clones, more than 60% of them singletons; the top ten hold 9.8%. CDR1 and CDR2 from the germline V gene are SEHNR and FQNEAQ (reference sequence). The V gene lost 3 bases and the J gene lost 12 bases, with 12 bases spanning the gap. The CDR3 loop spans 12 amino acids.

Sequenced input: peripheral blood. The J gene is TRBJ2-1, the V gene TRBV7-9, with D possibly TRBD2 on 6 matching bases. This TCR was recovered from a woman in her forties or fifties with acute or convalescent COVID-19. The CDR3 nucleotides are TGTGCCAGCAGCTTCGAGAGCGGGTGGCAGTTCTTC. Its protein product is CASSFESGWQFF.